These T cell receptor beta chains were read from a single sample in a study of PD-1 blockade in classical Hodgkin lymphoma. Using immunoSEQ multiplex PCR, the repertoire was profiled, and TCRdb retains in-frame clones only, with some absent. The sample holds tens of thousands of clones, around nine tenths seen once. The material sequenced was peripheral blood mononuclear cells (PBMCs), taken before the fourth cycle of nivolumab. These receptors were collected from a human donor with classical Hodgkin lymphoma. Each CDR3 is given with its conserved first and last residue. A D gene is named only where the DNA matches it firmly.

d_call j_call v_call cdr3_aa
TRBD2 TRBJ2-1 TRBV6-5 CASRPLAGGKNEQFF
TRBD2 TRBJ2-1 TRBV11-2 CASSRDPGTSGRLRDEQFF
- TRBJ1-1 TRBV28 CASSFGYPSVGMNTEAFF
- TRBJ1-5 TRBV28 CASSGGDGGNQPQHF
- TRBJ2-3 TRBV7-9 CASRRTDTDTQYF
- TRBJ2-7 TRBV7-9 CASSRASPYEQYF
- TRBJ1-1 TRBV30 CAWSSQGNTEAFF
- TRBJ2-2 TRBV27 CASSFGGGNTGELFF
TRBD1 TRBJ1-6 TRBV4-2 CASSQDGDRNNSPLHF
- - TRBV7-9 CASSLGTYEQYF
- TRBJ2-2 TRBV6-1 CASDKGRITGELFF
- TRBJ2-1 TRBV4-2 CASSQDGGSSDEQFF
TRBD2 TRBJ2-7 TRBV6-6 CASSYEKREGYEQYF
TRBD1 TRBJ2-5 TRBV7-8 CASSSDRGPGETQYF
TRBD2 TRBJ2-3 TRBV7-9 CASSLPQRESDTQYF
TRBD1 TRBJ2-7 TRBV5-1 CASSRAGTGSFYEQYF
- TRBJ1-3 TRBV27 CASSPYGGNTIYF
TRBD2 TRBJ2-3 TRBV5-4 CASSPVAGGIDTQYF
- TRBJ1-6 TRBV6-5 CASKPANSPLHF
TRBD2 TRBJ2-2 TRBV7-6 CASSYVLLAGVFPGELFF
- TRBJ1-3 TRBV7-9 CASSLVGGSYHNSGNTIYF
- TRBJ1-2 TRBV5-4 CASSAELYGYTF
- TRBJ2-7 TRBV6-1 CASGYEQYF
- TRBJ2-2 TRBV27 CASSFGGNTGELFF
- TRBJ1-2 TRBV20-1 CSASQYGYTF
- TRBJ1-1 TRBV7-9 CASSVGGPYTEAFF
TRBD1 TRBJ2-7 TRBV6-6 CASSYSGTDPYEQYF
- TRBJ2-2 TRBV14 CASSQWRTGELFF